This TCR beta chain was captured in a study of OX40 agonist ivuxolimab in advanced cancers. On the study more broadly: Hepatocellular carcinoma, melanoma, renal cell or head and neck cancer was diagnosed in the dose-escalation patients. Subjects had a mean age of about 60 years, with a range of 23 to 79; about 83% were male. Study results and limitations: Averaging showed that CD8+ T cells had more expanded clones than CD4+ did. What antigens the expanded peripheral T cells recognized was never established.

As to this clone: Its antigen is undetermined.

Per germline, CDR1 SNHLY and CDR2 FYNNEI. The CDR3 is made up of 16 amino acids. Trimming took off 7 bases at V and 1 base at J, with 18 bases between the two ends. Here immunoSEQ multiplex PCR was the method, and the copy in TCRdb shows in-frame clones only, minus some. The top ten clones hold around 0.44% of a sample with around 84,000 clones, 75% to 95% of them seen once. The chain links TRBV2 to TRBJ2-3; perhaps TRBD2 as D (7 bases). The sequence was obtained from an adult with an advanced solid tumor such as melanoma, head and neck, liver or kidney cancer. Material: CD4+ or CD8+ T cells sorted from blood, obtained in a trial of the OX40 agonist ivuxolimab. CDR3 sequence reads: CASMGKGGARTDTQYF. The CDR3 DNA sequence: TGTGCCAGCATGGGGAAGGGGGGGGCCCGCACAGATACGCAGTATTTT. The full variable domain, completed using reference TRBV2 and TRBJ2-3, is EPEVTQTPSHQVTQMGQEVILRCVPISNHLYFYWYRQILGQKVEFLVSFYNNEISEKSEIFDDQFSVERPDGSNFTLKIRSTKLEDSAMYFCASMGKGGARTDTQYFGPGTRLTVL.